This TCR beta chain was documented in a study of cytomegalovirus exposure and HLA in healthy donors. Turning to the study itself: The roughly 700 first-cohort repertoires and the approximately 130 validation repertoires shared the same platform, a later analysis reported. Notes on the study in general: Three chains linked to CMV were shown in vitro to be specific for CMV antigens.

While the first cohort had over 650 subjects, the donors belonged to the separate validation cohort of over a hundred subjects. Only in-frame clones appear in the TCRdb table, and some are missing; sequencing was by immunoSEQ multiplex PCR. Here the sample spans about 250,000 clones, more than 75% being singletons. Germline V gives CDR1 MRHNA, CDR2 SNTAGT. With V trimmed by 8 bases and J by 4 bases, 12 bases remained unmatched. The CDR3 runs to 16 residues. Turning to this clone: Its antigen is currently unknown.

This chain links TRBV6-4 with TRBJ1-2; 11 bases line up with TRBD1. This receptor was obtained from a man aged 18 to 30 in good health and CMV-seropositive. The source material was PBMCs. CDR3 residues: CASSRGGQGASYGYTF. Here the CDR3 DNA reads TGTGCCAGCTCCCGGGGTGGACAGGGGGCCAGCTATGGCTACACCTTC.